Each of the 19 T cell receptor beta chains below was sequenced from the same sample in a study of molecular identifiers for immune sequencing clone quantification. TCRdb re-derived calls from the PCR reads in MiXCR, one entry per CDR3 protein. This sample has 85,000 to 130,000 distinct CDR3 sequences, with roughly a third found just once. Sequencing used naive CD8+ T cells from blood, with Jurkat cell RNA spiked in. Described subset: FACS-sorted CD8+CD4-CCR7+CD45RA+ naive T cells. These receptors all stem from a human donor in good health. Some libraries in this study had Jurkat cell RNA spiked in.

V and J are TRBV7-9 and TRBJ1-1, with D maybe TRBD1 (6 bases). V lost 5 bases, J lost 4 bases, and 20 bases lay in between. Germline values: CDR1 SEHNR, CDR2 FQNEAQ (reference sequence). This CDR3 is 16 amino acids long. The CDR3 loop is CASSRHPGDGGTEAFF. The DNA for the CDR3 is TGTGCCAGCAGCCGCCATCCAGGGGATGGTGGCACTGAAGCTTTCTTT.

This clonotype came up a few times. The chain uses TRBV19 and TRBJ2-3; tentative D call: TRBD1 (5 bases). CDR1 and CDR2 (germline): LNHDA, SQIVND (reference sequence). V dropped 5 bases and J dropped 1 base, with 10 bases sitting between them. The CDR3 is 14 residues long. CDR3 DNA sequence: TGTGCCAGTAGTCCGACAGCCGGCACAGATACGCAGTATTTT. It encodes CASSPTAGTDTQYF.

A word on this clonotype: The junction differs from germline at one of its ends, possibly a read error. The chain links TRBV18 to TRBJ1-1; possible D gene TRBD1, 6 bases. Germline V lookup: CDR1 KGHSH, CDR2 LQKENI. The CDR3 is 15 residues long. The CDR3 DNA reads TGTGCCAGCTCACTAACCGGGACACCGAACACTGAAGCTATCTTT. It translates to CASSLTGTPNTEAIF.

This clonotype was seen many times. J is TRBJ2-7 and V is TRBV11-2; either TRBD1 or TRBD2 may supply D (6 bases each). There are 14 residues in the CDR3. Trimming removed 3 bases from V and 1 base from J, with 10 bases in between. The germline gives CDR1 SGHAT, CDR2 FQNNGV. CDR3 amino acids: CASSFGGASYEQYF. CDR3 DNA: TGTGCCAGCAGCTTCGGGGGCGCGTCCTACGAGCAGTACTTC. The variable domain in full, completed from reference TRBV11-2 and TRBJ2-7, reads EAGVAQSPRYKIIEKRQSVAFWCNPISGHATLYWYQQILGQGPKLLIQFQNNGVVDDSQLPKDRFSAERLKGVDSTLKIQPAKLEDSAVYLCASSFGGASYEQYFGPGTRLTVT.

At least ten counts were recorded for this clonotype. The chain combines TRBV20-1 with TRBJ2-7; D possibly corresponds to TRBD2 (6 bases). The CDR3 runs 13 residues. With 5 bases removed from V and 4 bases from J, the gap between germline ends came to 15 bases. Germline V gene data show CDR1 as DFQATT and CDR2 as SNEGSKA (reference sequence). CDR3 region: CSAPKRVGYEQYF. The CDR3 nucleotides are TGCAGTGCTCCGAAGCGGGTTGGATACGAGCAGTACTTC.

About this clonotype itself: Given a much more abundant clone one base away, this may be a read error. The chain links TRBV20-1 to TRBJ2-7; 9 bases agree with TRBD2. CDR1 DFQATT and CDR2 SNEGSKA come from the germline V gene (reference sequence). CDR3 length: 14 residues. V shed 5 bases and J 6 bases; nucleotides not matched to a gene: 11. DNA of the CDR3: TGCAGTGCTCCTCTGACTAGCGGAAACTTCGAGCAGTACTTC. It translates to CSAPLTSGNFEQYF.

As to this clonotype: Since a much larger clone is just one base distant, this may be a read error. The genes are TRBV9 and TRBJ2-7, with 7 positions matching TRBD1. V was clipped by 0 bases and J by 5 bases; unmatched bases: 8. In germline, CDR1 is SGDLS, CDR2 YYNGEE. The CDR3 loop spans 15 amino acids. This chain's CDR3 is CASSVGDSLANEQYF. CDR3 sequence (DNA): TGTGCCAGCAGCGTAGGGGACAGCCTCGCCAACGAGCAGTACTTC. Combining the CDR3 with reference TRBV9 and TRBJ2-7 gives the whole variable domain DSGVTQTPKHLITATGQRVTLRCSPRSGDLSVYWYQQSLDQGLQFLIQYYNGEERAKGNILERFSAQQFPDLHSELNLSSLELGDSALYFCASSVGDSLANEQYFGPGTRLTVT.

This chain uses TRBV3-1 with TRBJ2-5, with a weak D call TRBD2 (6 bases). Germline V gene sequence: CDR1 LGHDT, CDR2 YNNKEL (reference sequence). The CDR3 length is 15 residues. Trimming removed 1 base at V and 5 bases at J, with 14 bases between. This CDR3 reads CASSQGGRLGETQYF. In DNA form, the CDR3 reads TGTGCCAGCAGCCAAGGAGGGCGACTAGGGGAGACCCAGTACTTC.

Comments on this clonotype: A read error may produce the germline difference seen at one junction end. The chain links TRBV4-1 to TRBJ2-5; D is unclear. The CDR3 covers 15 residues. Germline lookup yields CDR1 MGHRA and CDR2 YSYEKL. CDR3 bases: TGCGCCAGCAGCCAAGATAGGACCAGCCGAGAGACCCAGAACTTC. It is translated as CASSQDRTSRETQNF.

Worth noting for this clonotype: The junction differs from germline at one of its ends, possibly a read error. V usage is TRBV9 and J usage is TRBJ2-7; D not certain. Germline V gives CDR1 SGDLS, CDR2 YYNGEE. This CDR3 has 14 residues. CDR3 loop: CASSVGSVPGERYF. The CDR3 coding sequence is TGTGCCAGCAGCGTAGGGAGCGTCCCCGGCGAGCGGTACTTC.

This clonotype was seen only once. This chain joins TRBV12-3 or TRBV12-4 and TRBJ2-1, with TRBD2 matching over 13 bases. The CDR3 covers 15 residues. The V and J ends lost 8 bases and 9 bases, in that order; junction bases with no gene match: 10. The CDR3 protein is CASGSGTSGNIEQFF. Written as DNA, the CDR3 is TGTGCCAGCGGATCCGGGACTAGCGGGAATATTGAGCAGTTCTTC.

Turning to this clonotype: A much larger clone differs from this one at a single base, so this may be a read error. This CDR3 is missing its conserved last phenylalanine or tryptophan, likely due to a read error. The chain combines TRBV7-2 with TRBJ2-5, with D possibly TRBD1 on 6 matching bases. The CDR3 has 17 amino acids. Germline loops: CDR1 SGHTA, CDR2 FQGNSA. Trimming cost V 1 base and J 5 bases, with 20 bases left between them. The CDR3 sequence: CASSLVPLTGFLETQYL. As DNA, the CDR3 is TGTGCCAGCAGCTTAGTTCCCCTTACAGGGTTTTTGGAGACCCAGTACCTC.

V usage is TRBV11-2 and J usage is TRBJ1-1; no definite D call. The CDR3 is 16 amino acids. Germline V lookup: CDR1 SGHAT, CDR2 FQNNGV. Trimming pared 0 bases from V and 2 bases from J, leaving 13 bases between. The CDR3 loop reads CASSLDIVELNTEAFF. For the CDR3, the DNA is TGTGCCAGCAGCTTAGATATTGTGGAGTTAAACACTGAAGCTTTCTTT.

Comment on this clonotype: An end of the junction differs from the germline gene, which may be a read error. The V gene is TRBV6-5, the J gene TRBJ2-7, with 7 bases lining up with TRBD1. CDR3 length equals 13 residues. Germline V gene sequence: CDR1 MNHEY, CDR2 SVGAGI. CDR3 DNA: TGTGCCAGCAGATACTGGGACAGCTACGAGCAGTACTTC. The encoded protein is CASRYWDSYEQYF.

This clonotype has ten or more counts. This sequence joins TRBV5-6 and TRBJ2-2; D possibly corresponds to TRBD1 (5 bases). This CDR3 region has 16 residues. The V gene's germline CDR1 is SGHDT and CDR2 YYEEEE. V lost 0 bases, J lost 1 base, and 10 bases lay in between. The CDR3 DNA follows: TGTGCCAGCAGCTTGGAGGCAGGGCGGAACACCGGGGAGCTGTTTTTT. Encoded protein: CASSLEAGRNTGELFF.

A few counts support this clonotype. This rearrangement joins TRBV27 to TRBJ2-5; D gene ambiguous. CDR3 length: 12 residues. Per the germline V gene, CDR1 is MNHEY and CDR2 is SMNVEV (reference sequence). V lost 1 base, J lost 9 bases, and 9 bases lay in between. CDR3 region: CASSLYPPAQYF. CDR3 nucleotide sequence: TGTGCCAGCAGTTTATACCCACCGGCCCAGTACTTC.

This clonotype was seen ten or more times. The chain is built from TRBV4-3 and TRBJ2-5, with D unresolved. Per the germline V gene, CDR1 is LGHNA and CDR2 is YSLEER. This CDR3 region has 14 residues. The V end was cut by 0 bases, the J end by 5 bases, with 10 bases between. The CDR3 here is CASSQDLLTETQYF. DNA of the CDR3: TGCGCCAGCAGCCAAGATTTGCTAACCGAGACCCAGTACTTC.

Comment on this clonotype: Mismatch with germline at one junction end may stem from a read error. The chain is built from TRBV5-1 and TRBJ2-5; D possibly corresponds to TRBD2 (6 bases). CDR1 and CDR2 (germline): SGHRS, YFSETQ. The CDR3 spans 14 residues. The CDR3 is CASSLVGGQETQDF. The CDR3 bases are TGCGCCAGCAGCTTGGTGGGGGGTCAAGAGACCCAGGACTTC.

Remarks on this clonotype: With a much larger clone just one base away, this may be a read error. The chain joins TRBV9 to TRBJ2-1; 9 bases align to TRBD2. Germline V gene sequence: CDR1 SGDLS, CDR2 YYNGEE. Trimming at V came to 3 bases and at J to 8 bases, leaving 12 bases not matched to a gene. This CDR3 region has 16 residues. The DNA for the CDR3 is TGTGCCAGCAGCGCCCCAGCGGGAGGACTATACGATGAGCAGTTCTTC. Translated, it gives CASSAPAGGLYDEQFF.